One sample yielded the 22 T cell receptor beta chains listed below, sequenced in a study of blood T cell repertoires in COVID-19. Using immunoSEQ multiplex PCR, the repertoire was profiled, and TCRdb retains in-frame clones only, with some absent. The data contain 200,000 or so clones, roughly 84% of them seen just once; the ten biggest clones take up 7% to 8.5%. The sequencing input was PBMCs or T cells enriched from blood (not recorded which). The receptors were sampled from a man in his thirties or forties in a cohort exposed to, infected with or recovered from COVID-19 (not recorded which).

The V call is TRBV11-2, the J call TRBJ2-2; D might be TRBD1 (6 bases). Trimming took 1 base from V and 3 from J, leaving 9 bases between them. The CDR3 length is 15 residues. Germline V gives CDR1 SGHAT, CDR2 FQNNGV. The DNA of the CDR3 is TGTGCCAGCAGCTTAGCAGGGGCGGACACCGGGGAGCTGTTTTTT. Its translation: CASSLAGADTGELFF.

The rearrangement uses TRBV5-4 and TRBJ2-1, with TRBD2 as a possible D gene (5 bases). The CDR3 sequence is 14 residues long. Germline-derived CDR1 and CDR2 are SGHNT and YYREEE (reference sequence). Trimming shortened V by 4 bases and J by 7 bases, and 15 bases separated the two germline ends. The CDR3 region is CASSPRGVGNEQFF. CDR3 nucleotides: TGTGCCAGCAGCCCACGGGGTGTAGGGAATGAGCAGTTCTTC.

This chain links TRBV7-9 with TRBJ2-2, with 11 bases lining up with TRBD2. V shed 5 bases and J 3 bases; nucleotides not matched to a gene: 5. Germline CDR1 SEHNR, CDR2 FQNEAQ (reference sequence). The CDR3 runs 16 residues. The CDR3 reads CASSPTSGRDTGELFF. CDR3 nucleotides: TGTGCCAGCAGCCCTACTAGCGGGAGAGACACCGGGGAGCTGTTTTTT. Full variable domain (outside the CDR3, taken from reference TRBV7-9 and TRBJ2-2): DTGVSQNPRHKITKRGQNVTFRCDPISEHNRLYWYRQTLGQGPEFLTYFQNEAQLEKSRLLSDRFSAERPKGSFSTLEIQRTEQGDSAMYLCASSPTSGRDTGELFFGEGSRLTVL.

V and J are TRBV6-5 and TRBJ1-5; D ambiguous. This CDR3 has 13 residues. V was clipped by 8 bases and J by 2 bases, with 10 bases between them. The V gene's germline CDR1 is MNHEY and CDR2 SVGAGI. DNA for the CDR3: TGTGCCAGCCAACCCGCGGGCAATCAGCCCCAGCATTTT. Its protein is CASQPAGNQPQHF.

The rearrangement joins TRBV4-1 to TRBJ2-7; D not resolved. Germline CDR1 reads MGHRA; CDR2 reads YSYEKL. This CDR3 spans 15 amino acids. V lost 4 bases and J 2 bases, leaving 15 bases between the germline ends. Written as DNA, the CDR3 is TGCGCCAGCAGCCCAAGAGTCGTGGTTACCTACGAGCAGTACTTC. Residues: CASSPRVVVTYEQYF.

V and J are TRBV9 and TRBJ1-2; D call uncertain. Germline loops: CDR1 SGDLS, CDR2 YYNGEE. The CDR3 runs 13 residues. V lost 5 bases and J 2 bases, leaving 10 bases between the germline ends. CDR3 region: CASRRPENYGYTF. The DNA for the CDR3 is TGTGCCAGCAGACGTCCGGAGAACTATGGCTACACCTTC. Together with reference TRBV9 and TRBJ1-2, the CDR3 gives the full variable domain: DSGVTQTPKHLITATGQRVTLRCSPRSGDLSVYWYQQSLDQGLQFLIQYYNGEERAKGNILERFSAQQFPDLHSELNLSSLELGDSALYFCASRRPENYGYTFGSGTRLTVV.

The V gene is TRBV27, the J gene TRBJ1-6; D is perhaps TRBD1 (6 bases). V dropped 6 bases and J dropped 7 bases, with 13 bases sitting between them. CDR3 length: 14 amino acids. Germline V gene sequence: CDR1 MNHEY, CDR2 SMNVEV (reference sequence). CDR3 in amino acids: CASSRRQENSPLHF. The CDR3 nucleotides read TGTGCCAGCAGCCGTAGACAGGAAAATTCACCCCTCCACTTT.

This chain links TRBV11-2 with TRBJ2-3; 10 bases map to TRBD2. The CDR3 is 14 residues long. CDR1 SGHAT and CDR2 FQNNGV come from the germline V gene. V dropped 5 bases and J dropped 9; count of bases not matched to a gene: 8. The CDR3 nucleotides read TGTGCCAGCAGCGGGGGACTAGCGCCCCTGACGCAGTATTTT. It yields the protein CASSGGLAPLTQYF.

V gene TRBV19 combines with J gene TRBJ1-2, with 9 bases matching TRBD1. The germline gives CDR1 LNHDA, CDR2 SQIVND (reference sequence). The CDR3 has 14 residues. V lost 6 bases and J lost 8; bases outside the gene matches: 10. For the CDR3, the DNA is TGTGCCAGTAGGGCCCCGGACAGGGGAAGGGGCTACACCTTC. Its protein is CASRAPDRGRGYTF.

The V call is TRBV11-2, the J call TRBJ2-2; D not certain. V shed 1 base and J shed 4 bases, with 13 bases lying between them. This CDR3 region has 16 residues. Looked up from germline, CDR1 is SGHAT and CDR2 is FQNNGV. The CDR3 here is CASSLGGRNPTGELFF. The DNA of the CDR3 is TGTGCCAGCAGCTTAGGTGGCAGAAACCCCACCGGGGAGCTGTTTTTT.

This chain connects TRBV3-1 (or the pseudogene TRBV3-2) to TRBJ2-7, with TRBD2 matching 8 bases. V gave up 0 bases and J gave up 4 bases; unmatched junction bases: 14. Germline CDR1 is LGHDT and CDR2 is YNNKEL (reference sequence). The CDR3 consists of 18 residues. This chain's CDR3 is CASSQEIGAGGGGYEQYF. The CDR3 bases are TGTGCCAGCAGCCAAGAGATAGGCGCGGGGGGAGGAGGGTACGAGCAGTACTTC.

This chain uses TRBV12-5 with TRBJ2-1; 9 positions match TRBD1. The germline V gene has CDR1 LGHNT and CDR2 FRNRAP. Trimming cost V 0 bases and J 6 bases; bases outside gene matches: 6. CDR3 length equals 16 residues. The CDR3 here is CASGLVLGQGSNEQFF. The CDR3 DNA is TGTGCTAGTGGTTTGGTACTTGGACAGGGGAGCAATGAGCAGTTCTTC.

The rearrangement joins TRBV28 to TRBJ1-5; D possibly corresponds to TRBD1 (6 bases). Germline CDR1 MDHEN, CDR2 SYDVKM. V lost 3 bases and J 4 bases, leaving 10 bases between the germline ends. This CDR3 has 14 amino acids. The CDR3 DNA is TGTGCCAGCAGTTTCGGGGGGCTAAATCAGCCCCAGCATTTT. Translated, it gives CASSFGGLNQPQHF.

This clone was counted a single time. This chain links TRBV9 with TRBJ2-3; TRBD2 agrees at 7 bases. Germline V gene lookup returns CDR1 SGDLS and CDR2 YYNGEE. Losses at the gene ends were 4 bases for V and 1 base for J; bases not matched to a gene: 9. The CDR3 has 16 residues. The CDR3, as DNA: TGTGCCAGCAGCCCCCGAGCGGGGTGGGGCACAGATACGCAGTATTTT. It translates to CASSPRAGWGTDTQYF.

The chain carries TRBV28 and TRBJ1-4; D not resolved. V lost 3 bases and J lost 6, with 8 bases in between. Germline V CDR1 and CDR2: MDHEN, SYDVKM. This CDR3 comprises 13 residues. As DNA, the CDR3 is TGTGCCAGCAGTTTCAGGAAATATGAAAAACTGTTTTTT. This codes for CASSFRKYEKLFF.

This chain joins TRBV10-2 and TRBJ1-5, with TRBD1 matching over 9 bases. The V and J ends lost 6 bases and 6 bases, in that order; junction bases with no gene match: 3. Germline values: CDR1 WSHSY, CDR2 SAAADI. This CDR3 comprises 13 residues. CDR3 region: CASRGQGSQPQHF. CDR3 in DNA: TGCGCCAGCAGAGGACAGGGGAGTCAGCCCCAGCATTTT.

The chain has TRBV19 and TRBJ2-3; 10 bases are a match to TRBD2. Germline trimming cut 1 base from V and 1 base from J; bases unmatched to any gene: 5. CDR3 length equals 17 residues. CDR1 and CDR2 from the germline V gene are LNHDA and SQIVND (reference sequence). CDR3: CASSIGLAGVGTDTQYF. The DNA for the CDR3 is TGTGCCAGTAGTATAGGGCTAGCGGGAGTTGGCACAGATACGCAGTATTTT. Full variable domain (rest looked up from reference TRBV19 and TRBJ2-3): DGGITQSPKYLFRKEGQNVTLSCEQNLNHDAMYWYRQDPGQGLRLIYYSQIVNDFQKGDIAEGYSVSREKKESFPLTVTSAQKNPTAFYLCASSIGLAGVGTDTQYFGPGTRLTVL.

The chain uses TRBV6-2 or TRBV6-3 and TRBJ2-1, with D unresolved. This CDR3 comprises 13 residues. The V end lost 4 bases, the J end lost 6 bases, and 10 bases lay between the germline ends. Germline CDR1 is MNHEY and CDR2 is SVGEGT. CDR3 sequence (DNA): TGTGCCAGCAGTTTGTACGCGCGCAATGAGCAGTTCTTC. This codes for CASSLYARNEQFF.

The V and J genes are TRBV5-4 and TRBJ1-1; weak D call: TRBD1 (5 bases). Trimming cost V 0 bases and J 1 base, with 10 bases left between them. CDR1 and CDR2 (germline): SGHNT, YYREEE (reference sequence). The CDR3 totals 15 residues. CDR3 region: CASSLARQPNTEAFF. CDR3 nucleotides: TGTGCCAGCAGCTTGGCCCGACAGCCGAACACTGAAGCTTTCTTT. Combining the CDR3 with reference TRBV5-4 and TRBJ1-1 gives the whole variable domain ETGVTQSPTHLIKTRGQQVTLRCSSQSGHNTVSWYQQALGQGPQFIFQYYREEENGRGNFPPRFSGLQFPNYSSELNVNALELDDSALYLCASSLARQPNTEAFFGQGTRLTVV.

This chain links TRBV4-1 with TRBJ1-3, with a possible D match to TRBD1 (5 bases). CDR1 is MGHRA and CDR2 is YSYEKL in the germline V gene. The CDR3 spans 16 residues. The V gene lost 0 bases and the J gene lost 0 bases, with 9 bases spanning the gap. The CDR3 is CASSQDWGDSGNTIYF. The CDR3 nucleotides are TGCGCCAGCAGCCAAGATTGGGGGGACTCTGGAAACACCATATATTTT.

This rearrangement joins TRBV27 to TRBJ2-7; 9 bases map to TRBD1. Per germline, CDR1 MNHEY and CDR2 SMNVEV (reference sequence). The CDR3 consists of 13 residues. V trimming: 5 bases; J trimming: 7 bases; junction bases outside the gene matches: 6. The CDR3 DNA is TGTGCCAGCAGTGGGGACAGGGCGAGGGAGCAGTACTTC. As protein: CASSGDRAREQYF.

This chain joins TRBV28 and TRBJ2-3; TRBD1 matches at 8 bases. This CDR3 is 15 amino acids long. CDR1 and CDR2 (germline): MDHEN, SYDVKM. Unmatched junction bases numbered 4, after V lost 5 bases and J lost 0 bases. The CDR3 nucleotides are TGTGCCAGCAGTCGACAGGGGAGTAGCACAGATACGCAGTATTTT. This codes for CASSRQGSSTDTQYF.